Listed below are T cell receptor beta chains from one sample, sequenced in a study of shared clonotypes between healthy human individuals. The repertoire was sequenced with immunoSEQ multiplex PCR; TCRdb's copy has only in-frame clones and lacks some. This table has roughly 700,000 clones, around 91% appearing once. Sequenced: memory CD8+ T cells from PBMCs. The receptors come from a man between 18 and 35 years old in good health. Some clones in this sample may be carry-over from other donors' samples. The CDR3 runs from the conserved cysteine through the conserved F or W. D genes are given only for firm matches. Size values are once, few and many counts, or a class for expanded clones, and some rows have none.

j_call	d_call	clone_size	v_call	cdr3_nt	cdr3_aa
TRBJ1-2	TRBD1	.	TRBV7-8	TGTGCCAGCAGCTTACCGGGGGCAGGGGGCCACTATGGCTACACCTTC	CASSLPGAGGHYGYTF
TRBJ1-3	.	.	TRBV4-2	TGTGCCAGCAGCCAAGATCAGGGACTTGGAAACACCATATATTTT	CASSQDQGLGNTIYF
TRBJ1-5	.	.	TRBV9	TGTGCCAGCAGCATGGAAGGTGGCCAGCCCCAGCATTTT	CASSMEGGQPQHF
TRBJ2-2	TRBD2	.	TRBV7-6	TGTGCCAGCAGCCCAAGACTAGCGGGGAACACCGGGGAGCTGTTTTTT	CASSPRLAGNTGELFF
TRBJ2-2	.	.	TRBV6-6	TGTGCCAGCGAACTGAACACCGGGGAGCTGTTTTTT	CASELNTGELFF
TRBJ1-4	TRBD1	once	TRBV4-1	TGCGCCAGCAGTCAAAAGATTACGACAGGGGAAAGGTCTAATGAAAAACTGTTTTTT	CASSQKITTGERSNEKLFF
TRBJ2-7	.	.	TRBV13	TGTGCCAGCAGCTTAGGGGCGGGCGAGCAGTACTTC	CASSLGAGEQYF
TRBJ2-5	.	.	TRBV9	TGTGCCAGCAGCGGTGGGGGCAGAGGAGAGACCCAGTACTTC	CASSGGGRGETQYF
TRBJ2-3	.	.	TRBV29-1	TGCAGCGTTCCCGTGATACGCACAGATACGCAGTATTTT	CSVPVIRTDTQYF
TRBJ1-2	.	.	TRBV21-1	TGTGCCAGCAGCCGAGGTGGCTACACCTTC	CASSRGGYTF
TRBJ2-1	.	.	TRBV2	TGTGCCAGCAGTCACCCTAGATTTGGCGATGAGCAGTTCTTC	CASSHPRFGDEQFF
TRBJ1-1	.	few	TRBV7-2	TGTGCCAGCAGCTTAGTCTATTTGAACACTGAAGCTTTCTTT	CASSLVYLNTEAFF
TRBJ2-7	.	.	TRBV10-3	TGTGCCACCTTACGTAATACAGGGACCTACGAGCAGTACTTC	CATLRNTGTYEQYF
TRBJ2-2	TRBD2	.	TRBV6-1	TGTGCCAGCAGCAGCGGGGGGAACACCGGGGAGCTGTTTTTT	CASSSGGNTGELFF
TRBJ2-1	.	once	TRBV27	TGTGCCAGCAGTCCTCGGATGTGGTACAATGAGCAGTTCTTC	CASSPRMWYNEQFF
TRBJ1-3	.	.	TRBV10-2	TGCGCCAGCGGGTCCGACAGATATGAAAACACCATATATTTT	CASGSDRYENTIYF
TRBJ2-1	.	.	TRBV5-6	TGTGCCAGCAGCTTGGCGGAGAATGAGCAGTTCTTC	CASSLAENEQFF
TRBJ1-5	.	.	TRBV7-9	TGTGCCAGCAGCCCCGGGACGCGGGGGCCCGATCAGCCCCAGCATTTT	CASSPGTRGPDQPQHF
TRBJ2-3	.	once	TRBV9	TGTGCCAGCAGCGTGGAACGGACTGTGACAGATACGCAGTATTTT	CASSVERTVTDTQYF
TRBJ2-7	TRBD2	.	TRBV9	TGTGCCAGCAGCCCTTGGGAGGGCCCCTACGAGCAGTACTTC	CASSPWEGPYEQYF
TRBJ2-2	.	.	TRBV19	TGTGCCAGTACCCCGGAAGTATCGAACACCGGGGAGCTGTTTTTT	CASTPEVSNTGELFF
TRBJ2-7	.	.	TRBV19	TGTGCCAGTAGTATAGCTTACAGACACGAGCAGTACTTC	CASSIAYRHEQYF
TRBJ2-3	TRBD2	.	TRBV13	TGTGCCAGCCGGCTAGCGGGAATTCACACAGATACGCAGTATTTT	CASRLAGIHTDTQYF
TRBJ2-7	.	once	TRBV2	TGTGCCAGCACGCCATGGCAAGAGGAGCAGTACTTC	CASTPWQEEQYF
TRBJ2-7	.	.	TRBV6-5	TGTGCCAGCAGTTACAGAACCGACTACGAGCAGTACTTC	CASSYRTDYEQYF
TRBJ1-5	.	.	TRBV5-1	TGCGCCAGCAGTCCGGGACGGGGCAGCAATCAGCCCCAGCATTTT	CASSPGRGSNQPQHF